The next 26 T cell receptor beta chains were all read from a single sample in a study of somatic mutations in cytotoxic T cells in rheumatoid arthritis. Sequencing used immunoSEQ multiplex PCR; TCRdb keeps in-frame clones, though not all of them. The sample shows roughly 20,000 clones, 65% to 75% of them seen only once. Sequences were obtained from CD8+ T cells sorted from blood. The receptors stem from a man in his 60s in good health.

The V and J genes are TRBV11-2 and TRBJ2-5; TRBD1 matches 7 bases. Germline CDR1 and CDR2: SGHAT and FQNNGV. This CDR3 is 14 amino acids long. V shed 1 base, J shed 3 bases, and the junction held 2 bases outside the gene matches. CDR3 coding DNA: TGTGCCAGCAGCTTAGGTGACAGGGAAGAGACCCAGTACTTC. Protein: CASSLGDREETQYF.

The V gene is TRBV5-6, the J gene TRBJ1-2, with 10 positions matching TRBD1. The trim removed 0 bases at V and 8 bases at J, leaving 4 bases unmatched. Germline V CDR1 and CDR2: SGHDT, YYEEEE. This CDR3 contains 14 residues. CDR3 in DNA: TGTGCCAGCAGCTTGGATGACAGGGGGCTAGGCTACACCTTC. It yields the protein CASSLDDRGLGYTF.

The genes are TRBV19 and TRBJ2-5; 10 positions match TRBD2. The J call may not be correct, given that the DNA end is closer to TRBJ2-7. The CDR3 consists of 15 residues. Looked up from germline, CDR1 is LNHDA and CDR2 is SQIVND (reference sequence). Written as DNA, the CDR3 is TGTGCCAGTAGTACCAGTTCTAGCGGGAGCTACGAGCAGTACTTC. Translated, it gives CASSTSSSGSYEQYF.

The chain joins TRBV27 to TRBJ2-7, with 8 bases lining up with TRBD1. CDR3 length equals 13 residues. Germline CDR1 is MNHEY and CDR2 is SMNVEV (reference sequence). V was clipped by 5 bases and J by 5 bases; unmatched bases: 5. CDR3 amino acids: CASSLGQANEQYF. In DNA form, the CDR3 reads TGTGCCAGCAGTCTGGGACAGGCTAACGAGCAGTACTTC.

This chain links TRBV6-5 with TRBJ2-7; 7 bases are shared with TRBD1. Germline assignment: CDR1 MNHEY and CDR2 SVGAGI. This CDR3 has 13 amino acids. V was pared by 6 bases and J by 3 bases, with 5 bases of the junction left unmatched. The CDR3 DNA reads as TGTGCCAGCAGCCTAGGGACAGACTACGAGCAGTACTTC. Translating it yields CASSLGTDYEQYF.

This chain links TRBV7-6 with TRBJ2-7; tentative D call: TRBD2 (5 bases). V lost 3 bases, J lost 1 base, and 7 bases lay in between. The CDR3 contains 13 residues. CDR1 and CDR2 (germline): SGHVS, FNYEAQ. The CDR3 loop is CASSFGGSYEQYF. CDR3 DNA sequence: TGTGCCAGCAGCTTCGGCGGGTCCTACGAGCAGTACTTC.

The chain is built from TRBV11-3 and TRBJ2-3; 15 nucleotides line up with TRBD2. Germline V gene data show CDR1 as SGHNT and CDR2 as YENEEA. V shed 5 bases, J shed 1 base, and the junction held 7 bases outside the gene matches. This CDR3 has 18 residues. The CDR3 bases are TGTGCCAGCAGCCCCGGACTAGCGGGAGGGCCGGGCACAGATACGCAGTATTTT. Its protein is CASSPGLAGGPGTDTQYF.

The J gene is TRBJ2-7, the V gene TRBV29-1; maybe TRBD2 (5 bases). V lost 4 bases and J lost 6, with 10 bases in between. The CDR3 is 11 amino acids. The germline V gene encodes CDR1 SQVTM and CDR2 ANQGSEA. CDR3 in DNA: TGCAGCGTTGTAACCGGAGGCGAGCAGTACTTC. This encodes CSVVTGGEQYF.

This clone was picked up a small number of times. The CDR3 loop is CASSGTSGGTDTQYF. CDR3 DNA sequence: TGTGCCAGCAGTGGAACTAGCGGGGGAACAGATACGCAGTATTTT. V and J are TRBV2 and TRBJ2-3; TRBD2 matches at 11 bases. V was pared by 4 bases and J by 3 bases, with 3 bases of the junction left unmatched. Germline CDR1 SNHLY, CDR2 FYNNEI. This CDR3 comprises 15 residues.

In nucleotides, the CDR3 is TGTGCCAGCAGTTTAACGGGGGGTTTTGGTCCCCAGCATTTT. It specifies CASSLTGGFGPQHF. The chain employs TRBV27 and TRBJ1-5; D may be TRBD1 (5 bases). V lost 2 bases and J lost 10, with 15 bases in between. Germline values: CDR1 MNHEY, CDR2 SMNVEV (reference sequence). The CDR3 covers 14 residues.

The chain has TRBV10-3 and TRBJ1-2; perhaps TRBD1 as D (5 bases). The CDR3 is 15 amino acids. Germline values: CDR1 ENHRY, CDR2 SYGVKD. Deletions cut 3 bases from V and 0 bases from J, with 11 bases between. This chain's CDR3 is CAISDTGVSNYGYTF. Written as DNA, the CDR3 is TGTGCCATCAGTGATACAGGTGTTTCTAACTATGGCTACACCTTC.

The genes are TRBV7-9 and TRBJ1-2; 7 nucleotides agree with TRBD1. Germline loops: CDR1 SEHNR, CDR2 FQNEAQ (reference sequence). The CDR3 length is 14 residues. The trim removed 8 bases at V and 1 base at J, leaving 7 bases unmatched. This CDR3 reads CASRTGDLNYGYTF. CDR3 nucleotides: TGTGCCAGCCGAACAGGGGACCTTAACTATGGCTACACCTTC.

The chain couples TRBV7-9 to TRBJ2-3; 7 nucleotides line up with TRBD1. The CDR3 is made up of 16 amino acids. Germline CDR1 and CDR2: SEHNR and FQNEAQ (reference sequence). V lost 4 bases, J lost 0 bases, and 7 bases stayed unmatched. CDR3 DNA sequence: TGTGCCAGCAGCTCCACAGGGGCCCCTAGCACAGATACGCAGTATTTT. It translates to CASSSTGAPSTDTQYF.

The chain carries TRBV5-1 and TRBJ1-1; D remains unclear. The ends were cut back, 4 bases at V and 3 bases at J, with 10 bases in the middle. The CDR3 loop spans 13 amino acids. CDR1 is SGHRS, CDR2 YFSETQ, per germline. CDR3: CASSGWGDTEAFF. Here the CDR3 DNA reads TGCGCCAGCAGCGGGTGGGGAGACACTGAAGCTTTCTTT.

J is TRBJ2-7 and V is TRBV7-9; TRBD2 matches 8 bases. This CDR3 comprises 14 residues. Losses at the gene ends were 5 bases for V and 3 bases for J; bases not matched to a gene: 6. Germline V gene data show CDR1 as SEHNR and CDR2 as FQNEAQ (reference sequence). The CDR3 nucleotides read TGTGCCAGCAGCCCGCGGGGGGACGTCTACGAGCAGTACTTC. The encoded protein is CASSPRGDVYEQYF.

V gene TRBV27 combines with J gene TRBJ2-7, with a possible D match to TRBD2 (6 bases). Germline V lookup: CDR1 MNHEY, CDR2 SMNVEV (reference sequence). The V end lost 4 bases, the J end lost 4 bases, and 20 bases lay between the germline ends. CDR3 length: 16 amino acids. The CDR3 DNA sequence: TGTGCCAGCAGTTGGGCCGCTAGCGTTACCTCTTACGAGCAGTACTTC. This gives the protein CASSWAASVTSYEQYF.

This chain joins TRBV10-3 and TRBJ2-2; no reliable D call. The CDR3 spans 14 residues. The V end was cut by 0 bases, the J end by 4 bases, with 6 bases between. Looked up from germline, CDR1 is ENHRY and CDR2 is SYGVKD. CDR3 coding DNA: TGTGCCATCAGTGAGTCGAGTTCCACCGGGGAGCTGTTTTTT. This gives the protein CAISESSSTGELFF.

The J gene is TRBJ2-7, the V gene TRBV11-2; TRBD2 aligns across 15 bases. The germline gives CDR1 SGHAT, CDR2 FQNNGV. The CDR3 is 15 amino acids. Trimming took 7 bases from V and 3 from J; bases not matched to a gene: 4. The CDR3 region has the DNA TGTGCCAGCATCGGGACTAGCGGGAGGTTCTACGAGCAGTACTTC. It is translated as CASIGTSGRFYEQYF.

This clone was picked up a small number of times. The J gene is TRBJ2-6, the V gene TRBV2, with TRBD1 as a possible D gene (7 bases). V was cut by 6 bases and J by 4 bases, with 13 bases left in between. This CDR3 contains 15 residues. CDR1 is SNHLY and CDR2 is FYNNEI in the germline V gene. CDR3 sequence: CASRAGQPGANVLTF. CDR3 DNA sequence: TGTGCCAGCAGGGCGGGACAGCCCGGGGCCAACGTCCTGACTTTC.

The chain recombines TRBV7-7 with TRBJ2-1; 7 bases are shared with TRBD2. The V gene end was trimmed by 8 bases and the J gene end by 6 bases; junction bases not matched to a gene: 4. Germline V gene lookup returns CDR1 SSHAT and CDR2 FNYEAQ (reference sequence). There are 12 residues in the CDR3. This CDR3 reads CASSPGGNEQFF. In DNA, the CDR3 is TGTGCCAGCTCCCCGGGAGGCAATGAGCAGTTCTTC.

The chain employs TRBV7-2 and TRBJ2-3, with 10 nucleotides matching TRBD2. V lost 0 bases and J lost 5; bases outside the gene matches: 8. The CDR3 runs to 17 residues. Germline V lookup: CDR1 SGHTA, CDR2 FQGNSA. The CDR3 here is CASSLAPASGGLDTQYF. CDR3 bases: TGTGCCAGCAGCTTAGCGCCCGCTAGCGGGGGTTTAGATACGCAGTATTTT.

This chain joins TRBV29-1 and TRBJ2-7; tentatively, D is TRBD2 (6 bases). Trimming removed 7 bases at V and 2 bases at J, with 15 bases between. Per germline, CDR1 SQVTM and CDR2 ANQGSEA. This CDR3 comprises 13 residues. The DNA of the CDR3 is TGCAGCGCCGTGGAGGGCGATACCTACGAGCAGTACTTC. Encoded protein: CSAVEGDTYEQYF.

This sequence joins TRBV28 and TRBJ2-7; TRBD2 agrees at 14 bases. The germline V gene has CDR1 MDHEN and CDR2 SYDVKM. The CDR3 runs 15 residues. J lost 5 bases, V lost 6 bases, and 6 bases had no gene match. In nucleotides, the CDR3 is TGTGCCAGCAGCCAATCGGGACTAGCGGGAGACGAGCAGTACTTC. Translating gives CASSQSGLAGDEQYF. The variable domain in full, completed from reference TRBV28 and TRBJ2-7, reads DVKVTQSSRYLVKRTGEKVFLECVQDMDHENMFWYRQDPGLGLRLIYFSYDVKMKEKGDIPEGYSVSREKKERFSLILESASTNQTSMYLCASSQSGLAGDEQYFGPGTRLTVT.

The rearrangement joins TRBV29-1 to TRBJ2-3; 10 bases match TRBD2. Losses at the gene ends were 4 bases for V and 2 bases for J; bases not matched to a gene: 6. Germline loops: CDR1 SQVTM, CDR2 ANQGSEA. The CDR3 runs 15 residues. Written as DNA, the CDR3 is TGCAGCGTTGGTCGGCTAGCGGGAGCCACAGATACGCAGTATTTT. Encoded protein: CSVGRLAGATDTQYF.

The chain has TRBV10-2 and TRBJ2-7; the match to TRBD1 covers 10 bases. Looked up from germline, CDR1 is WSHSY and CDR2 is SAAADI. The CDR3 has 15 residues. Trimming at V came to 0 bases and at J to 3 bases, leaving 2 bases not matched to a gene. CDR3 amino acids: CASSESRTGGYEQYF. Here the CDR3 DNA reads TGCGCCAGCAGTGAGTCGAGGACAGGGGGCTACGAGCAGTACTTC.

The table lists this clone with a count of one. The V and J genes are TRBV6-1 and TRBJ2-1; 7 bases are shared with TRBD1. After removal of 7 bases from V and 4 bases from J, the junction contained 4 bases not matched to a gene. CDR1 and CDR2 (germline): MNHNS, SASEGT. The CDR3 sequence is 13 residues long. In nucleotides, the CDR3 is TGTGCCAGCACCGGGACAGAGTACAATGAGCAGTTCTTC. This sequence encodes CASTGTEYNEQFF.